The clone carrying this TCR beta chain was found a few times. Extraction and reverse transcription of RNA yielded cDNA as the sequencing template. Here immunoSEQ multiplex PCR was the method, and the copy in TCRdb shows in-frame clones only, minus some. The sample holds about 110,000 clones, about 60% seen once. These data originate in a study of CD8+ T cells in alopecia areata. CDR1 and CDR2 (germline): SGHVS, FQNEAQ. Trimming removed 4 bases from V and 7 bases from J, with 16 bases in between. This CDR3 has 15 residues. This receptor was obtained from a human donor with alopecia areata. This sequence joins TRBV7-8 and TRBJ2-2; D gene uncertain. Input material: NKG2D-low CD8+ T cells sorted from blood. CDR3 residues: CASSSIGVTVGELFF. As DNA, the CDR3 is TGTGCCAGCAGCTCTATTGGAGTCACGGTCGGGGAGCTGTTTTTT.